The 31 T cell receptor beta chains listed next were all sequenced from one sample in a study of T cell responses to AZD1222 COVID-19 vaccine. The repertoire was sequenced with immunoSEQ multiplex PCR; TCRdb's copy has only in-frame clones and lacks some. The sample has some 110,000 clones; around 80% are singletons. Source: peripheral blood, taken on day 0 of AZD1222 vaccination. The receptor source for this set is an adult in good health.

The chain links TRBV7-2 to TRBJ2-5; TRBD1 aligns across 9 bases. The CDR3 runs 14 residues. CDR1 is SGHTA, CDR2 FQGNSA, per germline. Trimming at V came to 5 bases and at J to 4 bases, leaving 5 bases not matched to a gene. DNA for the CDR3: TGTGCCAGCAGCATAAACAGGGGGCGAGAGACCCAGTACTTC. Translating it yields CASSINRGRETQYF.

The chain links TRBV7-9 to TRBJ2-7; D gene unclear. Per the germline V gene, CDR1 is SEHNR and CDR2 is FQNEAQ (reference sequence). The CDR3 spans 11 residues. V lost 5 bases and J lost 3, with 5 bases in between. CDR3 DNA: TGTGCCAGCAGCCCCGTCTACGAGCAGTACTTC. Translating gives CASSPVYEQYF.

The V gene is TRBV6-4, the J gene TRBJ1-1, with D unclear. Germline V gene sequence: CDR1 MRHNA, CDR2 SNTAGT. V was trimmed by 6 bases and J by 1 base, leaving 9 bases between them. The CDR3 is 13 residues long. This chain's CDR3 is CASSQTPNTEAFF. The CDR3 DNA is TGTGCCAGCAGCCAAACACCGAACACTGAAGCTTTCTTT.

The CDR3 protein is CASSERFPSQETQYF. The DNA of the CDR3 is TGTGCCAGCAGTGAAAGGTTTCCAAGCCAAGAGACCCAGTACTTC. V usage is TRBV6-1 and J usage is TRBJ2-5, with unresolved D. The CDR3 spans 15 residues. Trimming pared 2 bases from V and 1 base from J, leaving 11 bases between. Germline-derived CDR1 and CDR2 are MNHNS and SASEGT.

J is TRBJ1-2 and V is TRBV3-1 (or the pseudogene TRBV3-2); D is possibly TRBD1 (6 bases). Trimming shortened V by 1 base and J by 8 bases, and 11 bases separated the two germline ends. Germline V gene sequence: CDR1 LGHDT, CDR2 YNNKEL (reference sequence). The CDR3 spans 13 residues. CDR3 sequence: CASSQGGRSGYTF. The CDR3 DNA sequence: TGTGCCAGCAGCCAAGGGGGGCGATCCGGCTACACCTTC.

The rearrangement uses TRBV3-1 (or the pseudogene TRBV3-2) and TRBJ2-1, with D perhaps TRBD1 (7 bases). Germline V gene sequence: CDR1 LGHDT, CDR2 YNNKEL (reference sequence). Between the trimmed V and J ends, which lost 5 bases and 2 bases, there was a span of 16 bases. This CDR3 is built from 16 residues. Here the CDR3 reads CASSEGGGGAYNEQFF. The CDR3 DNA reads as TGTGCCAGCAGCGAAGGTGGAGGGGGCGCCTACAATGAGCAGTTCTTC.

V is TRBV27 and J is TRBJ2-7, with 8 bases aligning to TRBD1. This CDR3 has 14 residues. CDR1 MNHEY and CDR2 SMNVEV come from the germline V gene (reference sequence). V was pared by 4 bases and J by 1 base, with 3 bases of the junction left unmatched. The chain's CDR3 is CASSSRTGSYEQYF. For the CDR3, the DNA is TGTGCCAGCAGTTCCCGGACAGGGTCCTACGAGCAGTACTTC.

The chain is built from TRBV6-5 and TRBJ2-7; D is possibly TRBD1 or TRBD2 (5 bases each). The ends were cut back, 5 bases at V and 3 bases at J, with 11 bases in the middle. The germline V gene encodes CDR1 MNHEY and CDR2 SVGAGI. CDR3 length: 13 amino acids. CDR3 region: CASSLGRNYEQYF. The CDR3 nucleotides read TGTGCCAGCAGTCTGGGACGGAACTACGAGCAGTACTTC.

This rearrangement joins TRBV15 to TRBJ2-3, with a tentative D call TRBD1 (5 bases). From germline, CDR1 is LNHNV and CDR2 YYDKDF (reference sequence). This CDR3 has 12 residues. Trimming pared 7 bases from V and 2 bases from J, leaving 7 bases between. As DNA, the CDR3 is TGTGCCACCAAGACAGACACAGATACGCAGTATTTT. Protein product: CATKTDTDTQYF.

V usage is TRBV3-1 (or the pseudogene TRBV3-2) and J usage is TRBJ2-2; D remains ambiguous. Germline V CDR1 and CDR2: LGHDT, YNNKEL (reference sequence). Trimming cost V 3 bases and J 7 bases, with 9 bases left between them. The CDR3 extends over 13 amino acids. The CDR3 bases are TGTGCCAGCAGCCAGGCAACGGGCGGGGAGCTGTTTTTT. Translated: CASSQATGGELFF.

The chain couples TRBV11-2 to TRBJ2-7; possible D gene TRBD2, 5 bases. Germline V lookup: CDR1 SGHAT, CDR2 FQNNGV. Trimming removed 5 bases from V and 5 bases from J, with 10 bases in between. The CDR3 loop spans 12 amino acids. The CDR3 here is CASSEGSNEQYF. The CDR3 nucleotides read TGTGCCAGCAGCGAGGGCAGTAACGAGCAGTACTTC.

The V call is TRBV9, the J call TRBJ2-1, with TRBD2 matching over 11 bases. The CDR3 runs to 17 residues. The germline gives CDR1 SGDLS, CDR2 YYNGEE. V shed 3 bases, J shed 8 bases, and the junction held 13 bases outside the gene matches. The CDR3 here is CASSARGSGGASYEQFF. The DNA of the CDR3 is TGTGCCAGCAGCGCCCGTGGTAGCGGGGGGGCCTCCTATGAGCAGTTCTTC.

The chain joins TRBV19 to TRBJ2-5; TRBD1 might be the D (6 bases). Trimming took off 4 bases at V and 1 base at J, with 13 bases between the two ends. The length of the CDR3 is 15 residues. CDR1 is LNHDA and CDR2 is SQIVND in the germline V gene (reference sequence). The CDR3 bases are TGTGCCAGTAGTAGTGGCAGGGGTCGCCAAGAGACCCAGTACTTC. This encodes CASSSGRGRQETQYF.

The J gene is TRBJ1-2, the V gene TRBV9; D gene uncertain. Per germline, CDR1 SGDLS and CDR2 YYNGEE. V was shortened by 0 bases and J by 8 bases, with 5 bases between the two germline ends. The CDR3 is 11 amino acids. CDR3 sequence reads: CASSVVSGYTF. DNA of the CDR3: TGTGCCAGCAGCGTAGTCAGCGGCTACACCTTC.

This clone was counted once. The chain combines TRBV30 with TRBJ2-1, with D uncertain. This CDR3 region has 11 residues. The germline CDR1 and CDR2 sequences are GTSNPN and SVGIG (reference sequence). V shed 3 bases and J shed 15 bases, with 15 bases lying between them. The CDR3 nucleotides read TGTGCCTGGAGCGTAGCAGAAGGGCGGTTCTTC. Protein sequence: CAWSVAEGRFF. The full variable domain, its missing parts supplied by reference TRBV30 and TRBJ2-1, is SQTIHQWPATLVQPVGSPLSLECTVEGTSNPNLYWYRQAAGRGLQLLFYSVGIGQISSEVPQNLSASRPQDRQFILSSKKLLLSDSGFYLCAWSVAEGRFFGPGTRLTVL.

The chain employs TRBV4-3 and TRBJ2-7; D not resolved. With 3 bases removed from V and 2 bases from J, the gap between germline ends came to 8 bases. Germline loops: CDR1 LGHNA, CDR2 YSLEER. The CDR3 contains 13 residues. CDR3 coding DNA: TGCGCCAGCAGCCAGGCCCTCACCTACGAGCAGTACTTC. Protein product: CASSQALTYEQYF.

The table lists this clone with a count of one. The V call is TRBV5-1, the J call TRBJ2-6; D unresolved. V lost 0 bases and J lost 0, with 7 bases in between. CDR1 is SGHRS and CDR2 is YFSETQ in the germline V gene. The CDR3 is made up of 16 amino acids. The CDR3 DNA reads as TGCGCCAGCAGCTTGGAGCTGCACTCTGGGGCCAACGTCCTGACTTTC. Residues: CASSLELHSGANVLTF.

The chain employs TRBV3-1 (or the pseudogene TRBV3-2) and TRBJ1-1, with D possibly matching TRBD1 (6 bases). CDR1 is LGHDT, CDR2 YNNKEL, per germline (reference sequence). The CDR3 runs 16 residues. V was clipped by 2 bases and J by 1 base, with 14 bases between them. In DNA, the CDR3 is TGTGCCAGCAGCCAACAGAGGGACATGAAGAACACTGAAGCTTTCTTT. Amino acids: CASSQQRDMKNTEAFF.

The chain recombines TRBV6-2 or TRBV6-3 with TRBJ1-5, with unresolved D. The CDR3 has 15 residues. Trimming took off 2 bases at V and 4 bases at J, with 12 bases between the two ends. Germline values: CDR1 MNHEY, CDR2 SVGEGT. Here the CDR3 reads CASSYGGSRNQPQHF. The CDR3 DNA is TGTGCCAGCAGTTACGGAGGATCTAGGAATCAGCCCCAGCATTTT.

The gene calls are TRBV27 and TRBJ1-1; 7 bases are shared with TRBD1. CDR3 size: 14 residues. The trim removed 4 bases at V and 6 bases at J, leaving 8 bases unmatched. The germline V gene encodes CDR1 MNHEY and CDR2 SMNVEV (reference sequence). CDR3 bases: TGTGCCAGCAGTTCCTTGACAGGGATTCCTGAAGCTTTCTTT. Amino acid sequence: CASSSLTGIPEAFF.

The rearrangement joins TRBV3-1 (or the pseudogene TRBV3-2) to TRBJ1-2; D is ambiguous. V gave up 0 bases and J gave up 5 bases, with 7 bases separating them. Germline CDR1 and CDR2: LGHDT and YNNKEL (reference sequence). The CDR3 contains 13 residues. As DNA, the CDR3 is TGTGCCAGCAGCCAAGATGCAGGATATGGCTACACCTTC. Translation gives CASSQDAGYGYTF.

The genes are TRBV6-6 and TRBJ1-4; the D is unclear. Germline assignment: CDR1 MNHNY and CDR2 SVGAGI (reference sequence). The germline V and J ends were trimmed by 10 bases and 0 bases, with 9 bases remaining between them. The CDR3 is 13 amino acids. CDR3 sequence reads: CATRSATNEKLFF. In DNA form, the CDR3 reads TGTGCCACAAGGTCTGCAACTAATGAAAAACTGTTTTTT.

The rearrangement joins TRBV7-8 to TRBJ2-5, with TRBD2 matching 10 bases. In germline, CDR1 is SGHVS, CDR2 FQNEAQ. The trim removed 0 bases at V and 5 bases at J, leaving 18 bases unmatched. This CDR3 comprises 20 residues. CDR3 sequence reads: CASSLAVAFLAGDLTETQYF. The DNA of the CDR3 is TGTGCCAGCAGCTTAGCGGTCGCCTTTCTAGCGGGGGACCTGACGGAGACCCAGTACTTC.

This clone was seen once. V is TRBV6-1 and J is TRBJ2-1; a weak D match, TRBD2 (7 bases). Trimming removed 4 bases from V and 6 bases from J, with 16 bases in between. The CDR3 has 15 residues. The germline CDR1 and CDR2 sequences are MNHNS and SASEGT. CDR3 residues: CASSGWAGASNEQFF. The CDR3 DNA sequence: TGTGCCAGCAGTGGGTGGGCGGGGGCCTCCAATGAGCAGTTCTTC.

The J gene is TRBJ1-2, the V gene TRBV6-5, with D unclear. CDR1 is MNHEY, CDR2 SVGAGI, per germline. This CDR3 is 14 amino acids long. The V and J ends lost 7 bases and 4 bases respectively, with 16 bases between them. CDR3: CASTFEGRSYGYTF. CDR3 DNA sequence: TGTGCCAGCACCTTCGAAGGCAGGTCCTATGGCTACACCTTC.

J is TRBJ1-2 and V is TRBV9; D is ambiguous. Trimming shortened V by 0 bases and J by 6 bases, and 12 bases separated the two germline ends. The CDR3 is 14 amino acids. Per germline, CDR1 SGDLS and CDR2 YYNGEE. For the CDR3, the DNA is TGTGCCAGCAGCGTAGATCCGGGAGGGCATGGCTACACCTTC. Encoded protein: CASSVDPGGHGYTF.

The chain couples TRBV4-3 to TRBJ2-1; D unclear. The CDR3 covers 13 residues. CDR1 and CDR2 (germline): LGHNA, YSLEER. The V and J ends lost 0 bases and 9 bases respectively, with 9 bases between them. In nucleotides, the CDR3 is TGCGCCAGCAGCCAAGATCCCACGTCTGAGCAGTTCTTC. Its translation is CASSQDPTSEQFF.

The V call is TRBV7-2, the J call TRBJ2-3; maybe TRBD2 (6 bases). The V gene's germline CDR1 is SGHTA and CDR2 FQGNSA. The CDR3 is made up of 16 amino acids. Trimming pared 8 bases from V and 3 bases from J, leaving 21 bases between. As DNA, the CDR3 is TGTGCCAGCTCCCCCTTTCAGCTAGGAGGGACAGATACGCAGTATTTT. Amino acids: CASSPFQLGGTDTQYF. The full variable domain, with the rest looked up from reference TRBV7-2 and TRBJ2-3, is GAGVSQSPSNKVTEKGKDVELRCDPISGHTALYWYRQSLGQGLEFLIYFQGNSAPDKSGLPSDRFSAERTGGSVSTLTIQRTQQEDSAVYLCASSPFQLGGTDTQYFGPGTRLTVL.

The rearrangement joins TRBV5-5 to TRBJ2-3, with TRBD2 identical over 7 bases. Germline values: CDR1 SGHKS, CDR2 YYEKEE (reference sequence). Trimming removed 1 base from V and 1 base from J; junction bases left unmatched: 6. The CDR3 contains 16 residues. The CDR3 protein is CASSLLGLAGTDTQYF. The CDR3, as DNA: TGTGCCAGCAGCTTGTTGGGGCTAGCGGGCACAGATACGCAGTATTTT. Combining the CDR3 with reference TRBV5-5 and TRBJ2-3 gives the whole variable domain DAGVTQSPTHLIKTRGQQVTLRCSPISGHKSVSWYQQVLGQGPQFIFQYYEKEERGRGNFPDRFSARQFPNYSSELNVNALLLGDSALYLCASSLLGLAGTDTQYFGPGTRLTVL.

This chain uses TRBV6-5 with TRBJ2-3; possibly TRBD1 or TRBD2 for D (5 bases each). Germline CDR1 and CDR2: MNHEY and SVGAGI. Trimming took off 4 bases at V and 2 bases at J, with 16 bases between the two ends. This CDR3 is built from 16 residues. This chain's CDR3 is CASSLGPSAYTDTQYF. CDR3 nucleotides: TGTGCCAGCAGTTTGGGACCAAGCGCCTACACAGATACGCAGTATTTT.

This clone was counted a few times. The gene calls are TRBV4-3 and TRBJ1-3; the D gene is possibly TRBD1 (5 bases). From germline, CDR1 is LGHNA and CDR2 YSLEER. V shed 3 bases and J shed 1 base, with 16 bases lying between them. There are 17 residues in the CDR3. The DNA for the CDR3 is TGCGCCAGCAGCCAGTTCATTTCAGGGAGTTCTGGAAACACCATATATTTT. It is translated as CASSQFISGSSGNTIYF.